One sample yielded the 16 T cell receptor beta chains listed below, sequenced in a study of T cells after yellow fever vaccination. TCRdb reprocessed the 5' RACE reads via MiXCR and lists one record per CDR3 protein. This table has 230,000 or so distinct CDR3 sequences, more than 6.5% appearing once. The material sequenced was CD4+ T cells sorted from PBMCs, taken on the day of the yellow fever booster vaccination. Receptors originate from a man aged 25 to 40 who received the YFV17D yellow fever vaccine.

The chain employs TRBV3-1 and TRBJ2-7, with D uncertain. Germline V gene lookup returns CDR1 LGHDT and CDR2 YNNKEL (reference sequence). V was shortened by 1 base and J by 2 bases, with 15 bases between the two germline ends. This CDR3 has 16 amino acids. The CDR3 protein is CASSQAFRASTYEQYF. In DNA form, the CDR3 reads TGTGCCAGCAGCCAAGCATTTCGGGCTTCAACCTACGAGCAGTACTTC.

This clonotype came up a few times. J is TRBJ2-3 and V is TRBV20-1; TRBD2 agrees at 11 bases. Looked up from germline, CDR1 is DFQATT and CDR2 is SNEGSKA (reference sequence). The trim removed 6 bases at V and 1 base at J, leaving 3 bases unmatched. The CDR3 length is 14 residues. The CDR3 region has the DNA TGCAGTGCGTTGACTAGCGGGGGCACAGATACGCAGTATTTT. Translating it yields CSALTSGGTDTQYF.

The chain carries TRBV18 and TRBJ1-3; tentatively, D is TRBD1 (6 bases). The CDR3 covers 15 residues. The germline V gene encodes CDR1 KGHSH and CDR2 LQKENI. Trimming took off 4 bases at V and 0 bases at J, with 10 bases between the two ends. The DNA for the CDR3 is TGTGCCAGCTCACACGGACAGAGCTCTGGAAACACCATATATTTT. This gives the protein CASSHGQSSGNTIYF.

This clonotype has more than one count but fewer than ten. The rearrangement links TRBV6-5 to TRBJ1-5; tentative D call: TRBD1 (5 bases). This CDR3 has 13 amino acids. With 8 bases removed from V and 1 base from J, the gap between germline ends came to 9 bases. Germline-derived CDR1 and CDR2 are MNHEY and SVGAGI. In DNA, the CDR3 is TGTGCCAGCCGGACATCGAGCAATCAGCCCCAGCATTTT. Translating gives CASRTSSNQPQHF.

The sample holds a few counts of this clonotype. The chain links TRBV6-5 to TRBJ1-2; possibly TRBD1 for D (5 bases). V lost 7 bases and J lost 4, with 10 bases in between. Germline CDR1 MNHEY, CDR2 SVGAGI. The CDR3 extends over 12 amino acids. CDR3 coding DNA: TGTGCCAGCACCCAGGGTGGCTATGGCTACACCTTC. It codes for CASTQGGYGYTF.

This clonotype was counted at least ten times. The gene calls are TRBV20-1 and TRBJ2-7; 9 bases line up with TRBD2. Germline lookup yields CDR1 DFQATT and CDR2 SNEGSKA (reference sequence). The length of the CDR3 is 16 residues. V lost 6 bases, J lost 1 base, and 13 bases stayed unmatched. The CDR3 sequence is CSAHSRSGSLSYEQYF. CDR3 in DNA: TGCAGTGCCCATTCGCGTAGCGGGAGTCTGTCCTACGAGCAGTACTTC.

The table lists this clonotype with many counts. DNA for the CDR3: TGCGCCAGCAGCTTGGAGGGACTAGCGAATGAGCAGTTCTTC. Amino acid sequence: CASSLEGLANEQFF. The chain combines TRBV5-1 with TRBJ2-1; 10 bases are shared with TRBD2. The ends lost 0 bases at V and 7 bases at J; junction bases unmatched: 1. CDR1 is SGHRS and CDR2 is YFSETQ in the germline V gene. The CDR3 spans 14 residues. Filled out from reference TRBV5-1 and TRBJ2-1, the complete variable domain reads KAGVTQTPRYLIKTRGQQVTLSCSPISGHRSVSWYQQTPGQGLQFLFEYFSETQRNKGNFPGRFSGRQFSNSRSEMNVSTLELGDSALYLCASSLEGLANEQFFGPGTRLTVL.

This chain connects TRBV20-1 to TRBJ1-3; 8 nucleotides match TRBD1. Per the germline V gene, CDR1 is DFQATT and CDR2 is SNEGSKA (reference sequence). J was trimmed by 1 base and V by 1 base; bases with no gene match: 6. The CDR3 extends over 16 amino acids. CDR3 coding DNA: TGCAGTGCTAGAGGCCCGGACAGGGTGTCTGGAAACACCATATATTTT. Its protein product is CSARGPDRVSGNTIYF.

J is TRBJ2-7 and V is TRBV4-1; D tentatively reads TRBD1 or TRBD2 (5 bases each). This CDR3 spans 14 amino acids. The V gene's germline CDR1 is MGHRA and CDR2 YSYEKL. Trimming removed 4 bases from V and 2 bases from J, with 12 bases in between. The CDR3 nucleotides are TGCGCCAGCAGCCTGGAGGACACCGCCTACGAGCAGTACTTC. It specifies CASSLEDTAYEQYF.

Many counts were recorded for this clonotype. This chain uses TRBV20-1 with TRBJ1-1, with D possibly TRBD1 on 5 matching bases. The CDR3 has 13 residues. CDR1 and CDR2 from the germline V gene are DFQATT and SNEGSKA (reference sequence). V lost 2 bases and J lost 2, with 9 bases in between. CDR3 loop: CSARRGVNTEAFF. In nucleotides, the CDR3 is TGCAGTGCTAGAAGAGGGGTCAACACTGAAGCTTTCTTT.

This clonotype was counted many times. The chain uses TRBV14 and TRBJ2-7; possible D gene TRBD1, 6 bases. Trimming left V 5 bases short and J 4 bases short, with 21 bases between. There are 16 residues in the CDR3. Looked up from germline, CDR1 is SGHDN and CDR2 is FVKESK. The CDR3 here is CASSGASGAVGYEQYF. The DNA of the CDR3 is TGTGCCAGCAGCGGTGCTTCAGGGGCCGTGGGTTACGAGCAGTACTTC.

There are a few counts of this clonotype. V is TRBV20-1 and J is TRBJ2-7; D ambiguous. CDR3 size: 11 residues. V was pared by 4 bases and J by 5 bases, with 9 bases between. Germline CDR1 is DFQATT and CDR2 is SNEGSKA (reference sequence). CDR3 DNA: TGCAGTGCTAAAGGGTCCCACGAGCAGTACTTC. Translating gives CSAKGSHEQYF.

This clonotype was recorded at least ten times. The chain couples TRBV12-3 or TRBV12-4 to TRBJ2-3; unclear D gene. This CDR3 region has 12 residues. Trimming removed 5 bases at V and 1 base at J, with 4 bases between. For the CDR3, the DNA is TGTGCCAGCAGTAGCGGCACAGATACGCAGTATTTT. Its protein product is CASSSGTDTQYF.

V and J are TRBV20-1 and TRBJ2-3, with TRBD2 matching over 10 bases. The CDR3 is made up of 16 amino acids. Germline loops: CDR1 DFQATT, CDR2 SNEGSKA (reference sequence). V was pared by 1 base and J by 4 bases, with 8 bases of the junction left unmatched. CDR3 coding DNA: TGCAGTGCTAGAGGGACTAGCGGACCCGAGGCAGATACGCAGTATTTT. Protein: CSARGTSGPEADTQYF.

This rearrangement joins TRBV29-1 to TRBJ2-2; D is undetermined. Germline CDR1 SQVTM, CDR2 ANQGSEA. The CDR3 extends over 12 amino acids. V lost 2 bases and J lost 2, with 3 bases in between. The DNA of the CDR3 is TGCAGCGTTGAACAAAACACCGGGGAGCTGTTTTTT. It yields the protein CSVEQNTGELFF.

This clonotype was detected many times. The chain employs TRBV20-1 and TRBJ2-2; 7 bases are shared with TRBD2. The V and J ends lost 1 base and 6 bases, in that order; junction bases with no gene match: 11. Germline-derived CDR1 and CDR2 are DFQATT and SNEGSKA (reference sequence). This CDR3 is built from 16 residues. CDR3 sequence: CSARARLAGSAGELFF. DNA for the CDR3: TGCAGTGCTAGAGCCAGACTAGCTGGGTCCGCCGGGGAGCTGTTTTTT.